This entry features one TCR beta chain sequence. Its antigen remains unknown. These data originate in a study of cytomegalovirus exposure and HLA in healthy donors. Study-wide results and limits: There were about 160 TCR beta chains listed as cytomegalovirus-associated.

Donors came from a validation cohort of about 120 subjects, distinct from the first 666-subject cohort. Produced via immunoSEQ multiplex PCR; TCRdb's table is partial and in-frame only. The sample lists around 300,000 clones, approximately 83% seen once, with over 0.95% in the top ten. Germline trimming cut 2 bases from V and 5 bases from J; bases unmatched to any gene: 2. CDR3 length: 14 amino acids. Germline V CDR1 and CDR2: MNHEY, SVGAGI. The sample comprised PBMCs. The TCR comes from a woman aged 18 to 35 in good health and CMV-seronegative. V usage is TRBV6-5 and J usage is TRBJ2-5, with 10 bases fitting TRBD2. The CDR3 sequence is CASSYGTSVETQYF. In DNA, the CDR3 is TGTGCCAGCAGTTACGGGACTAGCGTCGAGACCCAGTACTTC.